This T cell receptor (beta chain) comes out of a study of T cells expressing NK-cell markers. Whole-study findings and limits: More than 5 donors showed dominant NKG2C+ clonotypes comprising roughly 1.0-7.5% of their CD8+ T cells.

As for this clonotype: Antigen specificity is unknown.

The CDR3 is 15 residues long. Germline CDR1 is SGHNT and CDR2 is YENEEA. UMIs were included in TCR beta cDNA generated by 5'RACE template switching. Following a re-call of the 5' RACE reads, TCRdb has one entry per CDR3 protein and lacks DNA. The listing contains about 460,000 distinct CDR3 sequences. This sequence was found in a woman aged 50 to 60 in good health. The chain recombines TRBV11-3 with TRBJ2-1; the D gene TCRdb calls, TRBD2, cannot be checked with no DNA. Input material: blood T cells: a sorted CD56 or NKG2C T cell subset, CD4+ or CD8+ T cells, or bulk PBMC T cells (not recorded which). CDR3: CASSLYQRESNEQFF. The variable domain in full, with the rest retrieved from reference TRBV11-3 and TRBJ2-1, is EAGVVQSPRYKIIEKKQPVAFWCNPISGHNTLYWYLQNLGQGPELLIRYENEEAVDDSQLPKDRFSAERLKGVDSTLKIQPAELGDSAVYLCASSLYQRESNEQFFGPGTRLTVL.